The source of this TCR beta chain is a study of spatial heterogeneity in lung cancer. Overall study findings and caveats: Higher tumor mutation counts went along with higher counts of expanded intratumoral alpha and beta TCRs.

Germline loops: CDR1 SGDLS, CDR2 YYNGEE. CDR3 length equals 17 residues. Deletions cut 4 bases from V and 3 bases from J, with 22 bases between. This clonotype was picked up many times. The target antigen is unknown. The time point: sample taken at primary tumor resection. Whole RNA, which was extracted from tumor, nontumor lung tissue or frozen PBMC, was sequenced without any cell sorting. A distinct unique molecular identifier was carried by each TCR cDNA molecule. One entry per CDR3 protein, called by TCRdb with MiXCR from the 5' RACE reads. The sample carries 13,000 or so distinct CDR3 sequences, 5% to 6% recorded once.

The J gene is TRBJ1-1, the V gene TRBV9; D is possibly TRBD1 (6 bases). This sample comprised lung tumor tissue, obtained at surgery. The TCR originated in a female donor with early-stage non-small cell lung cancer. CDR3 protein: CASSPSRATGRDTEAFF. The CDR3 DNA reads as TGTGCCAGCAGCCCTAGCCGTGCGACAGGAAGGGACACTGAAGCTTTCTTT.